Following are 6 T cell receptor beta chains from one sample sequenced in a study of blood T cell repertoires in COVID-19. This table comes from immunoSEQ multiplex PCR, and its TCRdb copy is limited to in-frame clones, with some not included. The sample records 100,000 or so clones, roughly 92% being singletons. The sample comprised peripheral blood. The receptor source for this set is a man between 50 and 59 years old with active COVID-19.

The chain recombines TRBV19 with TRBJ2-5, with 16 bases aligning to TRBD2. Germline lookup yields CDR1 LNHDA and CDR2 SQIVND (reference sequence). CDR3 length equals 18 residues. The J segment lost 1 base and the V segment lost 4 bases, leaving 6 bases of the junction unmatched. The CDR3 coding sequence is TGTGCCAGTAGTAACCCCGGGACTAGCGGGAGGGCCCAAGAGACCCAGTACTTC. This gives the protein CASSNPGTSGRAQETQYF.

The rearrangement uses TRBV6-1 and TRBJ1-4, with 8 bases matching TRBD1. The V gene end was trimmed by 2 bases and the J gene end by 6 bases; junction bases not matched to a gene: 5. Germline V CDR1 and CDR2: MNHNS, SASEGT. The CDR3 runs 15 residues. CDR3 sequence: CASSEIHRGDEKLFF. In DNA, the CDR3 is TGTGCCAGCAGTGAAATTCACAGGGGGGATGAAAAACTGTTTTTT.

The rearrangement uses TRBV20-1 and TRBJ1-4; D may be TRBD1 (5 bases). CDR1 is DFQATT and CDR2 is SNEGSKA in the germline V gene (reference sequence). Trimming cost V 3 bases and J 4 bases, with 15 bases left between them. The CDR3 is 15 amino acids. CDR3 in amino acids: CSASDAGRGNEKLFF. The DNA for the CDR3 is TGCAGTGCTAGTGACGCGGGGAGGGGTAATGAAAAACTGTTTTTT.

The chain couples TRBV2 to TRBJ1-1; no firm D call. The CDR3 covers 14 residues. The V gene lost 3 bases and the J gene lost 5 bases, with 13 bases spanning the gap. The germline gives CDR1 SNHLY, CDR2 FYNNEI. CDR3 in amino acids: CASSESRVKTEAFF. The DNA of the CDR3 is TGTGCCAGCAGTGAGTCGAGGGTAAAAACTGAAGCTTTCTTT.

The chain couples TRBV9 to TRBJ2-1; the match to TRBD1 covers 9 bases. The CDR3 sequence is 15 residues long. V was clipped by 5 bases and J by 3 bases; unmatched bases: 6. Germline-derived CDR1 and CDR2 are SGDLS and YYNGEE. This CDR3 reads CASRIPGQGYNEQFF. The DNA for the CDR3 is TGTGCCAGCAGAATCCCGGGACAGGGCTACAATGAGCAGTTCTTC.

J is TRBJ2-3 and V is TRBV2; 7 nucleotides align to TRBD2. Germline CDR1 reads SNHLY; CDR2 reads FYNNEI. CDR3 length equals 14 residues. The trim removed 4 bases at V and 4 bases at J, leaving 5 bases unmatched. Here the CDR3 reads CASSGGSRADTQYF. DNA of the CDR3: TGTGCCAGCAGTGGCGGGAGTCGCGCAGATACGCAGTATTTT.